This T cell receptor beta chain appears in the sequencing data of a study of T cells in Graves' hyperthyroidism and ophthalmopathy. This clonotype was detected ten times or more. Amplified TCR beta CDR3 regions came from RNA transcripts. HTBI primers drove first-round RT-PCR of the TCR CDR3. One entry per CDR3 protein, called by TCRdb with MiXCR from the multiplex PCR reads. Of about 400,000 distinct CDR3 sequences in the sample, about 14% were seen once. Sequenced sample: blood. The clonotype comes from a woman younger than 45 with Graves' ophthalmopathy.

Here the CDR3 DNA reads TGCAGTGTAGAAGGGACAGGGGTGAACACTGAAGCTTTCTTT. This sequence encodes CSVEGTGVNTEAFF. The chain couples TRBV20-1 to TRBJ1-1, with TRBD1 identical over 10 bases. Germline values: CDR1 DFQATT, CDR2 SNEGSKA (reference sequence). CDR3 length: 14 amino acids. J was trimmed by 0 bases and V by 7 bases; bases with no gene match: 5.